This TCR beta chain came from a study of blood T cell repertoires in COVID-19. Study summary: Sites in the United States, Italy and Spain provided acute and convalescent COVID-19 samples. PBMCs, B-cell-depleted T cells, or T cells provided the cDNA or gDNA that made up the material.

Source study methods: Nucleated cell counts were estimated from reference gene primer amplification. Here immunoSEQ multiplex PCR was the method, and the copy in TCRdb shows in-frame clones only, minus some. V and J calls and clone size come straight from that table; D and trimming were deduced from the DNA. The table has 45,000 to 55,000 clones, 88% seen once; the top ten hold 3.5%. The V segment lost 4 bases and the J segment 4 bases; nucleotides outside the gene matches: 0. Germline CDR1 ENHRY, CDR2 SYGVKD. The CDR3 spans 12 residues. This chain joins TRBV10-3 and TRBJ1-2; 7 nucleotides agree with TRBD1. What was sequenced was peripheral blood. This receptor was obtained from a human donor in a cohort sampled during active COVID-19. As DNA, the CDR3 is TGTGCCATCAGTGGGGACAGCTATGGCTACACCTTC. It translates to CAISGDSYGYTF.